The sequence of this T cell receptor beta chain was determined in a study of T cells in Graves' hyperthyroidism and ophthalmopathy. Authors of the study amplified TCR beta CDR3 regions from RNA transcripts. A set of HTBI primers served as the primers for a first-round RT-PCR of the TCR CDR3. TCRdb passed the multiplex PCR reads through MiXCR, listing each CDR3 protein once. Counted here are over 500,000 distinct CDR3 sequences, about a sixth occurring once; the ten biggest clones make up approximately 15%. This clonotype has just a few counts. The sample comprised blood. This clonotype originated in a woman aged 18-29 years with Graves' ophthalmopathy.

The CDR3 reads CASSLDYRDSYNEQFF. The CDR3 nucleotides are TGCGCCAGCAGCTTGGATTACAGAGACTCCTACAATGAGCAGTTCTTC. The chain is built from TRBV5-1 and TRBJ2-1; D unclear. The CDR3 consists of 16 residues. V dropped 0 bases and J dropped 0 bases, with 10 bases sitting between them. CDR1 and CDR2 from the germline V gene are SGHRS and YFSETQ.